This paragraph covers one T cell receptor (beta chain) sequence. No antigen is known for it. Focal radiation plus CTLA-4 blockade with ipilimumab was administered to patients who had chemo-refractory metastatic non-small-cell lung cancer. The entry originates in a study of radiotherapy plus CTLA-4 blockade in lung cancer. For the study at large: Objective response was observed in around a sixth of patients, and disease control in approximately 30%. The study's findings and limits: Tumor-derived TCR clones expanded in blood after radiotherapy plus ipilimumab. It was early blood T cell clone dynamics, with interferon-beta, that reportedly best predicted response.

Here immunoSEQ multiplex PCR was the method, and the copy in TCRdb shows in-frame clones only, minus some. The sample lists approximately 52,000 clones, more than 75% occurring once. Trimming removed 6 bases at V and 5 bases at J, with 15 bases between. The CDR3 spans 13 residues. Per the germline V gene, CDR1 is SGHDT and CDR2 is YYEEEE. The rearrangement links TRBV5-6 to TRBJ2-7, with D hard to call. Material: peripheral blood, obtained from a patient treated with radiotherapy plus ipilimumab. The receptor's source is a human donor with non-small cell lung cancer who had a complete response to radiotherapy plus ipilimumab. DNA of the CDR3: TGTGCCAGCAATCTCGTGGTAGTCGACGAGCAGTACTTC. It encodes CASNLVVVDEQYF.